The clone carrying this T cell receptor (beta chain) was detected many times. Its antigen remains unknown. TCRdb re-derived calls from the 5' RACE reads in MiXCR, one entry per CDR3 protein. Of fewer than 550,000 distinct CDR3 sequences listed, about 5% are singletons. This sample was taken from a study of CD8 T cells in ankylosing spondylitis. Findings and caveats of the study: In ankylosing spondylitis blood, a motif of roughly 8 highly homologous TCR beta variants appeared characteristic. Disease-linked clones reportedly showed significant enrichment in matched ankylosing spondylitis synovial fluid. Disease-linked clones were CD8+ and relatively rare in peripheral blood.

Germline CDR1 is DFQATT and CDR2 is SNEGSKA (reference sequence). The V end lost 6 bases, the J end lost 5 bases, and 13 bases lay between the germline ends. The CDR3 contains 12 residues. This sequence was found in a male donor with ankylosing spondylitis. This chain connects TRBV20-1 to TRBJ1-1; D unresolved. The sequencing input was blood, either unsorted or a sorted T cell fraction (not recorded which). The CDR3 loop reads CSAPSFTTEAFF. The CDR3 DNA sequence: TGCAGTGCGCCCTCATTTACGACTGAAGCTTTCTTT.